The source of this TCR beta chain is a study of graft-versus-host responses after intestinal transplantation (dated by TCRdb to about 2021). Notes on the research overall: The transplants that recipients received were multivisceral, liver-intestinal, or isolated intestinal. A peak of at least 4% donor T cells among recipient peripheral blood mononuclear cells was the definition used for donor T cell macrochimerism. Every recipient was given anti-thymocyte globulin induction, followed by 2 to 4 years of maintenance tacrolimus and steroids. Alloreactive clones were identified by sequencing pre-transplant mixed lymphocyte reaction products and comparing them with unstimulated pre-transplant donor and recipient T cells. A cohort of approximately 23 intestinal transplant recipients, including one retransplant, was enrolled, and a few patients lacking pretransplant specimens were excluded. Rather than going through the commercial service, samples from three later patients were sequenced in-house on an Illumina MiSeq and processed with MiXCR. Bulk TCR-beta CDR3 sequencing was used to track graft-versus-host and host-versus-graft alloreactive T cell clones in the graft, circulation and bone marrow after intestinal transplantation. The research as a whole found: Early after transplant, declines in HvG clones were associated with peak levels of circulating GvH clones. In the allografts of patients with donor T cell macrochimerism, GvH to HvG T cell clonal ratios were high. The conclusions were limited by the relatively low number and heterogeneity of the intestinal transplant patients. GvH clones turned up in recipient bone marrow, with some appearing earlier in ileal mucosa or blood, a pattern consistent with an intestinal mucosal origin.

Intraepithelial and lamina propria lymphocytes were isolated from graft specimens using dithiothreitol, EDTA incubations and collagenase D digestion. Bulk TCR-beta sequencing was performed on serial intestinal graft biopsy specimens collected as late as 600 days after transplant. As regards this clone: Its antigen remains unidentified. Base qualities are not provided; no much larger clone lies one nucleotide away.

Taken from cysteine to phenylalanine, the CDR3 has 15 residues. Left in the record is the CDR3 DNA by itself, 45 bases read in frame from the first base. CDR1 and CDR2 are drawn from the germline V gene: SGHTA, FQGNSA. The V end loses 1 base and the J end loses 8 bases, and a stretch of 15 bases separates them. Libraries came from the immunoSEQ multiplex PCR assay. Adaptive Biotechnologies carried out high-throughput TCR-beta CDR3 sequencing of genomic DNA for most patients. Per the source publication's procedure: Adaptive's ImmunoSEQ software supplied the TCR sequencing data for 15 to 20 patients, while MiXCR and VDJtools were used to process three other patients. CDR3 nucleotide sequences shared by donor and recipient were removed because the origin of these sequences could not be assigned. At least 2-fold expansion over unstimulated cells and a minimum CFSE-low frequency of 0.002% (template counts) or 0.001% (read counts) were required for clones to be classified as alloreactive. Clones were considered mappable if detected in sequenced pre-transplant spleen, lymph node, or MLR CFSE-low populations of the donor or recipient. Cumulative frequency of alloreactive clones was calculated as a percentage of all sequences weighted by copy number. In TCRdb, the immuneACCESS table is reduced to in-frame sequences with V and J assigned. These tables do not hold every clone; where another copy was compared, an unresolved V gene accounts for under half, and the others remain unexplained. The V and J calls and clone size come from that table; D and trimming were worked out from the DNA. The sample table records 40,000 or so clones; roughly 90% of these occur just once. Approximately 19% of the sample is taken by the ten largest.

Sequencing was performed on ileum tissue, taken 204 days after intestinal transplant. In this chain, TRBV7-2 is recombined with TRBJ2-1; the best D guess is TRBD2, with 6 bases matching. The clonotype originates from a human patient who received an intestinal transplant, so some T cells may come from the graft donor. In nucleotides, the sequence is TGTGCCAGCAGCTTAGGACTAGGTGTCCGGCATGAGCAGTTCTTC. Translation gives CASSLGLGVRHEQFF.